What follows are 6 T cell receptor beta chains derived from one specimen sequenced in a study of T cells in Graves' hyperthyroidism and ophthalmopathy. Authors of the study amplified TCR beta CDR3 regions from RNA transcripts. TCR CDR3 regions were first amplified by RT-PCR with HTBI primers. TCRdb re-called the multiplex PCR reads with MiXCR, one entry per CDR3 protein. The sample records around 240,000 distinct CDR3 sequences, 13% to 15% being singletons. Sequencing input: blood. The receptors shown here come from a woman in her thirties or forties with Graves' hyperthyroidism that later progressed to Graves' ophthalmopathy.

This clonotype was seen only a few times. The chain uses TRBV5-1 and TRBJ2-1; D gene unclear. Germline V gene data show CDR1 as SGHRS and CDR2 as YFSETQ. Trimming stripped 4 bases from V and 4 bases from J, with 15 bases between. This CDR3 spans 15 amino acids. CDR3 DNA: TGCGCCAGCAGCATCGACACCGGTCGATACAATGAGCAGTTCTTC. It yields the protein CASSIDTGRYNEQFF.

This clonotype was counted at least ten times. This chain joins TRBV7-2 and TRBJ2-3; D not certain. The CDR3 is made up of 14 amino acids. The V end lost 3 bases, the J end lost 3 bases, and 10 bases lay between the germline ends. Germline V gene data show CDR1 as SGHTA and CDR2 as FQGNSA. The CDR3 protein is CASSFSSGTDTQYF. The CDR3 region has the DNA TGTGCCAGCAGCTTCTCAAGTGGTACAGATACGCAGTATTTT.

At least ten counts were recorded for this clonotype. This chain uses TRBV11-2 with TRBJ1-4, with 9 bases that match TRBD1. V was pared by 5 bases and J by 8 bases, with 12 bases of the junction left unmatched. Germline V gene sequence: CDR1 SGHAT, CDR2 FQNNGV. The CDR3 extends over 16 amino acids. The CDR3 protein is CASSITHGTGNEKLFF. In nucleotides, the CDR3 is TGTGCCAGCAGCATAACTCACGGGACAGGGAACGAAAAACTGTTTTTT.

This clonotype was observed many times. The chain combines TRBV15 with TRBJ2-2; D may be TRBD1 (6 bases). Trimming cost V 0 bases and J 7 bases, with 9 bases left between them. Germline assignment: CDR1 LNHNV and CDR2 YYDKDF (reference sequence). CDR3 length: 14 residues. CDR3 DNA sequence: TGTGCCACCAGCAGAGAGTGGGACATCGGGGAGCTGTTTTTT. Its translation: CATSREWDIGELFF.

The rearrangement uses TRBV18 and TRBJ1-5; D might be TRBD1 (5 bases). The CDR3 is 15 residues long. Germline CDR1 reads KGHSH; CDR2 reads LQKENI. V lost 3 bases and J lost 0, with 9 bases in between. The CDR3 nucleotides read TGTGCCAGCTCACCCGAGGGGAATAGCAATCAGCCCCAGCATTTT. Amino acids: CASSPEGNSNQPQHF.

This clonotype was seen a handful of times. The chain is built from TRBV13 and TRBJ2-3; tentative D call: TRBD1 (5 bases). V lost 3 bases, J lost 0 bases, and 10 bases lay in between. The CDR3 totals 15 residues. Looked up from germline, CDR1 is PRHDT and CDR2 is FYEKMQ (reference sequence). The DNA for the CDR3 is TGTGCCAGCAGCTTGGGGCTTACTAGCACAGATACGCAGTATTTT. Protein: CASSLGLTSTDTQYF.